The entry below gives a single T cell receptor beta chain sequence along with its context. Its cognate antigen is unknown. Extracted RNA was reverse transcribed, and the resulting cDNA served as sequencing template. TCRdb keeps only in-frame clones here, not all; method: immunoSEQ multiplex PCR. The sample consists of approximately 100,000 clones, over 40% of them appearing once. This entry belongs to a study of CD8+ T cells in alopecia areata. Study at large: Dosing spanned 6 to 18 months on tofacitinib, then 6 months off drug. The study, taken as a whole, reports: Mice gave a clearer picture of TCR sharing than patients did, possibly for HLA-related reasons.

Using a FACSAria, the CD4+ and CD8+ T cells were sorted from the PBMCs. V lost 4 bases, J lost 10 bases, and 4 bases lay in between. CDR3 size: 9 residues. Germline CDR1 reads MNHEY; CDR2 reads SMNVEV (reference sequence). The chain employs TRBV27 and TRBJ1-1; D gene ambiguous. The TCR was taken from a human donor with alopecia areata. Material: CD4+ T cells sorted from blood. The CDR3 spells CASSSGAFF. CDR3 nucleotides: TGTGCCAGCAGTTCCGGAGCTTTCTTT.